Each of the 21 T cell receptor beta chains below was sequenced from the same sample in a study of cytomegalovirus exposure and HLA in healthy donors (dated 2017 in TCRdb). The library was produced with the immunoSEQ multiplex PCR assay. For the multiplex PCR, a mixture combining 60 forward primers for TCR Vbeta segments and 13 reverse primers for TCR Jbeta segments was used. TCRdb stores this immuneACCESS table with in-frame sequences only. Part of the clones is absent; in the studies checked, under half of the shortfall reflects unresolved V genes, and no reason is known for the rest. In this sample the table shows 100,000 to 150,000 clones, over 65% of which occur a single time. The ten largest clonotypes hold 20% of the sample. The specimen was PBMCs. The receptors were sampled from a man aged 18 to 29 in good health and CMV-seropositive.

V is TRBV6-1 and J is TRBJ1-4; D call uncertain. The CDR3 contains 14 residues. V lost 11 bases and J lost 0, with 13 bases in between. Germline CDR1 MNHNS, CDR2 SASEGT. CDR3 coding DNA: TGTGCCGCACAGCCGAGGGCAACTAATGAAAAACTGTTTTTT. Amino acid sequence: CAAQPRATNEKLFF.

V and J are TRBV30 and TRBJ2-4, with D maybe TRBD1 (6 bases). This CDR3 has 13 amino acids. CDR1 is GTSNPN and CDR2 is SVGIG in the germline V gene (reference sequence). Here the CDR3 DNA reads TGTAGTTTTCAGGGGATTGCCAAAAACATTCAGTACTTC. It yields the protein CSFQGIAKNIQYF.

This clone was seen once. This chain links TRBV2 with TRBJ2-1, with D unresolved. The V and J ends lost 0 bases and 9 bases respectively, with 6 bases between them. The CDR3 consists of 12 residues. Per the germline V gene, CDR1 is SNHLY and CDR2 is FYNNEI. CDR3 sequence (DNA): TGTGCCAGCAGTGAAGCGGCCCTTGAGCAGTTCTTC. Protein sequence: CASSEAALEQFF.

V is TRBV5-1 and J is TRBJ1-3; 8 nucleotides align to TRBD1. With V trimmed by 2 bases and J by 4 bases, 8 bases remained unmatched. Germline V gene data show CDR1 as SGHRS and CDR2 as YFSETQ. The CDR3 is made up of 16 amino acids. DNA of the CDR3: TGCGCCAGCAGCTTAAACCAGGGGGCGCCCGGAAACACCATATATTTT. The encoded protein is CASSLNQGAPGNTIYF.

This clone was observed a single time. The genes are TRBV6-5 and TRBJ2-1; 9 bases map to TRBD2. The CDR3 has 14 residues. The germline V gene encodes CDR1 MNHEY and CDR2 SVGAGI. Trimming at V came to 6 bases and at J to 9 bases, leaving 9 bases not matched to a gene. CDR3 residues: CASRLRGGWSEQFF. The CDR3 DNA reads as TGTGCCAGCAGGCTGCGGGGGGGCTGGAGTGAGCAGTTCTTC.

The chain is built from TRBV7-9 and TRBJ2-5; TRBD1 is a possible D gene (5 bases). The CDR3 covers 14 residues. The V gene lost 2 bases and the J gene lost 5 bases, with 12 bases spanning the gap. CDR1 is SEHNR, CDR2 FQNEAQ, per germline (reference sequence). The CDR3 bases are TGTGCCAGCAGCTTAAGGGGCAAGGGCGAGACCCAGTACTTC. This codes for CASSLRGKGETQYF. Combining the CDR3 with reference TRBV7-9 and TRBJ2-5 gives the whole variable domain DTGVSQNPRHKITKRGQNVTFRCDPISEHNRLYWYRQTLGQGPEFLTYFQNEAQLEKSRLLSDRFSAERPKGSFSTLEIQRTEQGDSAMYLCASSLRGKGETQYFGPGTRLLVL.

This chain links TRBV30 with TRBJ1-6; D ambiguous. V lost 4 bases and J lost 4, with 17 bases in between. The CDR3 totals 16 residues. The germline CDR1 and CDR2 sequences are GTSNPN and SVGIG (reference sequence). The CDR3 nucleotides read TGTGCCTGGACCGGAGGCGACCCCAAATATAATTCACCCCTCCACTTT. Translated, it gives CAWTGGDPKYNSPLHF.

The chain is built from TRBV9 and TRBJ1-1; TRBD1 might be the D (6 bases). Trimming removed 2 bases at V and 1 base at J, with 9 bases between. The germline gives CDR1 SGDLS, CDR2 YYNGEE. This CDR3 is built from 14 residues. The CDR3 sequence: CASSVRQANTEAFF. CDR3 sequence (DNA): TGTGCCAGCAGCGTTCGACAGGCGAACACTGAAGCTTTCTTT.

This clone was seen a single time. The chain recombines TRBV30 with TRBJ1-5; D may be TRBD1 (6 bases). CDR3 size: 12 residues. V was cut by 6 bases and J by 5 bases, with 11 bases left in between. Per germline, CDR1 GTSNPN and CDR2 SVGIG (reference sequence). CDR3 in amino acids: CACGQFYQPQHF. The CDR3 DNA sequence: TGTGCCTGTGGACAGTTTTATCAGCCCCAGCATTTT.

In this sample, this clone turned up a few times. This chain uses TRBV5-1 with TRBJ1-1, with TRBD1 as a possible D gene (6 bases). The V gene lost 0 bases and the J gene lost 0 bases, with 15 bases spanning the gap. The CDR3 sequence is 17 residues long. Germline CDR1 reads SGHRS; CDR2 reads YFSETQ. The CDR3 nucleotides are TGCGCCAGCAGCTTGGCTAGACAGGCATCAATGAACACTGAAGCTTTCTTT. Translated: CASSLARQASMNTEAFF.

The chain joins TRBV15 to TRBJ2-5; D call uncertain. From germline, CDR1 is LNHNV and CDR2 YYDKDF (reference sequence). The CDR3 is made up of 13 amino acids. V lost 1 base and J 1 base, leaving 4 bases between the germline ends. The CDR3 DNA is TGTGCCACCAGCAGAGTTAGCCAAGAGACCCAGTACTTC. The encoded protein is CATSRVSQETQYF. Together with reference TRBV15 and TRBJ2-5, the CDR3 gives the full variable domain: DAMVIQNPRYQVTQFGKPVTLSCSQTLNHNVMYWYQQKSSQAPKLLFHYYDKDFNNEADTPDNFQSRRPNTSFCFLDIRSPGLGDTAMYLCATSRVSQETQYFGPGTRLLVL.

V usage is TRBV7-2 and J usage is TRBJ1-4, with TRBD1 matching over 7 bases. Germline V gives CDR1 SGHTA, CDR2 FQGNSA. V lost 10 bases to trimming and J lost 5 bases; unmatched junction nucleotides: 10. The CDR3 has 14 amino acids. In DNA, the CDR3 is TGTGCCACCCTAAAAGGGGGCACCAATGAAAAACTGTTTTTT. Translated: CATLKGGTNEKLFF.

The genes are TRBV14 and TRBJ1-2; no firm D call. The CDR3 covers 15 residues. Germline V CDR1 and CDR2: SGHDN, FVKESK. The V end lost 5 bases, the J end lost 4 bases, and 17 bases lay between the germline ends. The CDR3 DNA follows: TGTGCCAGCAGCTTCTATGGAGGGTCCCTCTATGGCTACACCTTC. Translated: CASSFYGGSLYGYTF. Complete variable domain (other parts from reference TRBV14 and TRBJ1-2): EAGVTQFPSHSVIEKGQTVTLRCDPISGHDNLYWYRRVMGKEIKFLLHFVKESKQDESGMPNNRFLAERTGGTYSTLKVQPAELEDSGVYFCASSFYGGSLYGYTFGSGTRLTVV.

This chain uses TRBV28 with TRBJ1-1, with a tentative D call TRBD1 (6 bases). Deletions cut 10 bases from V and 3 bases from J, with 18 bases between. This CDR3 has 14 residues. Germline V gene lookup returns CDR1 MDHEN and CDR2 SYDVKM. CDR3 nucleotide sequence: TGTGCCACCTCGAGGGGGAGGGTGGACACTGAAGCTTTCTTT. This encodes CATSRGRVDTEAFF.

The chain couples TRBV6-1 to TRBJ2-7, with 12 bases lining up with TRBD1. CDR1 is MNHNS, CDR2 SASEGT, per germline. Trimming took 4 bases from V and 0 from J; bases not matched to a gene: 7. This CDR3 spans 17 amino acids. CDR3 residues: CASSALGQGALSYEQYF. The DNA for the CDR3 is TGTGCCAGCAGTGCGCTGGGACAGGGGGCACTCTCCTACGAGCAGTACTTC.

Note on this clone: Since no conserved phenylalanine or tryptophan closes the CDR3, a read error is the likely cause. V and J are TRBV5-1 and TRBJ1-2, with TRBD1 as a possible D gene (6 bases). CDR1 and CDR2 from the germline V gene are SGHRS and YFSETQ. Trimming left V 2 bases short and J 8 bases short, with 13 bases between. CDR3 length: 13 amino acids. CDR3 nucleotide sequence: TGCGCCAGCAGCTTTAACCAGGGACAAGGCTACACCCTC. It translates to CASSFNQGQGYTL.

The V gene is TRBV25-1, the J gene TRBJ1-3; no reliable D call. Germline V CDR1 and CDR2: MGHDK, SYGVNS. Trimming cost V 4 bases and J 4 bases, with 11 bases left between them. The CDR3 has 14 residues. CDR3 DNA: TGTGCCAGCAGTGTCAGGATACTCGGAAACACCATATATTTT. Encoded protein: CASSVRILGNTIYF.

The chain joins TRBV18 to TRBJ1-2; no reliable D call. V was cut by 6 bases and J by 1 base, with 9 bases left in between. The CDR3 has 13 amino acids. Germline V lookup: CDR1 KGHSH, CDR2 LQKENI. The CDR3 DNA reads as TGTGCCAGCTCCCGCGGAGATAACTATGGCTACACCTTC. It encodes CASSRGDNYGYTF.

The chain uses TRBV7-3 and TRBJ2-6, with D possibly being TRBD1 (5 bases). From germline, CDR1 is SGHTA and CDR2 FQGTGA. This CDR3 region has 15 residues. Trimming cost V 5 bases and J 4 bases, with 12 bases left between them. The CDR3 sequence is CASSATGSGANVLTF. CDR3 nucleotides: TGTGCCAGCAGCGCCACAGGTTCGGGGGCCAACGTCCTGACTTTC.

This chain joins TRBV7-9 and TRBJ1-1; 9 bases are shared with TRBD1. Germline CDR1 and CDR2: SEHNR and FQNEAQ (reference sequence). Trimming removed 1 base from V and 0 bases from J; junction bases left unmatched: 3. The CDR3 sequence is 16 residues long. CDR3 in amino acids: CASSLEWTGVNTEAFF. The CDR3 DNA reads as TGTGCCAGCAGCTTAGAATGGACAGGGGTGAACACTGAAGCTTTCTTT.

CDR3 nucleotides: TGTGCCTGGAGTCTGTTAGTTGCGGCAGACGGCTATGGCTACACCTTC. This codes for CAWSLLVAADGYGYTF. The rearrangement uses TRBV30 and TRBJ1-2; D not resolved. The length of the CDR3 is 16 residues. Germline V gives CDR1 GTSNPN, CDR2 SVGIG (reference sequence). Trimming took 2 bases from V and 4 from J, leaving 20 bases between them. Combining the CDR3 with reference TRBV30 and TRBJ1-2 gives the whole variable domain SQTIHQWPATLVQPVGSPLSLECTVEGTSNPNLYWYRQAAGRGLQLLFYSVGIGQISSEVPQNLSASRPQDRQFILSSKKLLLSDSGFYLCAWSLLVAADGYGYTFGSGTRLTVV.